This T cell receptor beta chain appears in the sequencing data of a study of blood T cell repertoires in COVID-19. As to this clone: Relative to the germline gene, one junction end is altered; a read error may explain this.

From germline, CDR1 is SSHAT and CDR2 FNYEAQ (reference sequence). The CDR3 is 16 residues long. The repertoire was sequenced with immunoSEQ multiplex PCR; TCRdb's copy has only in-frame clones and lacks some. The repertoire has 200,000 to 300,000 clones, around 84% of them found once; the top ten carry more than 1.5%. The sample taken for sequencing was PBMCs or T cells enriched from blood (not recorded which). The receptor was isolated from a man aged 40-55 years who had recovered from COVID-19. The J gene is TRBJ2-2, the V gene TRBV7-7; 8 positions match TRBD2. The CDR3 loop is CASRATSAANTGELFF. The CDR3 nucleotides read TGTGCTAGCAGGGCGACTAGCGCCGCGAACACCGGGGAGCTGTTTTTT.